The rows below give T cell receptor beta chains drawn from one sample of a study of OX40 agonist ivuxolimab in advanced cancers. Sequenced by immunoSEQ multiplex PCR; TCRdb stores in-frame clones only, minus some. Among 70,000 or so clones listed, about 79% were seen once. The specimen was CD4+ or CD8+ T cells sorted from blood, collected in a trial of the OX40 agonist ivuxolimab. All receptors derive from an adult with an advanced solid tumor such as melanoma, head and neck, liver or kidney cancer. CDR3s include the opening cysteine and the closing phenylalanine or tryptophan. Each record gives: clone size, V gene, D gene, J gene, CDR3 protein, CDR3 DNA. D genes are given only for firm matches. Size is omitted from some rows. Given values are once, few, many or a class for expanded clones.

size: .
V: TRBV10-3
D: TRBD2
J: TRBJ2-2
CDR3: CAIRGLAATGELFF
DNA: TGTGCCATCAGGGGACTAGCGGCCACCGGGGAGCTGTTTTTT

size: few
V: TRBV7-2
D: .
J: TRBJ1-1
CDR3: CASSLLGGGTEAFF
DNA: TGTGCCAGCAGCTTACTGGGAGGGGGCACTGAAGCTTTCTTT

size: .
V: TRBV29-1
D: .
J: TRBJ2-7
CDR3: CSVRGTYEQYF
DNA: TGCAGCGTGAGAGGGACCTACGAGCAGTACTTC

size: .
V: TRBV19
D: TRBD1
J: TRBJ1-2
CDR3: CASSVTGARGYTF
DNA: TGTGCCAGTAGTGTTACAGGGGCGCGGGGCTACACCTTC

size: .
V: TRBV6-6
D: TRBD1
J: TRBJ2-5
CDR3: CASRAGQGWETQYF
DNA: TGTGCCAGCAGGGCCGGACAGGGCTGGGAGACCCAGTACTTC

size: .
V: TRBV2
D: TRBD1
J: TRBJ1-4
CDR3: CASRGTGREKLFF
DNA: TGTGCCAGCAGGGGGACAGGACGTGAAAAACTGTTTTTT

size: .
V: TRBV6-6
D: TRBD1
J: TRBJ1-1
CDR3: CASRHQRTGLNTEAFF
DNA: TGTGCCAGCAGACACCAGCGGACAGGGTTGAACACTGAAGCTTTCTTT

size: .
V: TRBV9
D: .
J: TRBJ1-4
CDR3: CASSVVSVEEKLFF
DNA: TGTGCCAGCAGCGTAGTGTCGGTAGAGGAAAAACTGTTTTTT

size: .
V: TRBV7-9
D: .
J: TRBJ1-1
CDR3: CASGPSTENTEAFF
DNA: TGTGCCAGCGGCCCCTCGACAGAAAACACTGAAGCTTTCTTT

size: .
V: TRBV5-1
D: .
J: TRBJ2-6
CDR3: CASSLRSGANVLTF
DNA: TGCGCCAGCAGCTTGAGATCTGGGGCCAACGTCCTGACTTTC

size: .
V: TRBV2
D: .
J: TRBJ2-1
CDR3: CASRFLTTLNEQFF
DNA: TGTGCCAGCAGGTTTTTGACTACCCTTAATGAGCAGTTCTTC

size: .
V: TRBV4-1
D: .
J: TRBJ1-2
CDR3: CASKLSPLAGANYGYTF
DNA: TGCGCCAGCAAGCTGAGCCCGTTGGCAGGGGCTAACTATGGCTACACCTTC

size: .
V: TRBV7-6
D: TRBD1
J: TRBJ2-5
CDR3: CASSALGQGKETQYF
DNA: TGTGCCAGCAGCGCCCTGGGACAGGGTAAAGAGACCCAGTACTTC

size: .
V: TRBV2
D: TRBD1
J: TRBJ1-5
CDR3: CASSTTGAGQPQHF
DNA: TGTGCCAGCAGTACGACAGGGGCAGGGCAGCCCCAGCATTTT

size: .
V: TRBV11-2
D: .
J: TRBJ2-6
CDR3: CASSSPGGGPGANVLTF
DNA: TGTGCCAGCAGCTCCCCCGGAGGCGGGCCTGGGGCCAACGTCCTGACTTTC

size: .
V: TRBV5-6
D: .
J: TRBJ1-1
CDR3: CASSLNTEAFF
DNA: TGTGCCAGCAGCTTGAACACTGAAGCTTTCTTT

size: few
V: TRBV18
D: .
J: TRBJ2-7
CDR3: CASSPGTVRLHYEQYF
DNA: TGTGCCAGCTCACCAGGGACCGTTAGACTACACTACGAGCAGTACTTC

size: .
V: TRBV7-2
D: TRBD1
J: TRBJ1-4
CDR3: CASSLGQGTLFF
DNA: TGTGCCAGCAGCCTAGGACAGGGTACTCTGTTTTTT

size: .
V: TRBV9
D: TRBD1
J: TRBJ1-6
CDR3: CASSVAGGNSPLHF
DNA: TGTGCCAGCAGCGTAGCAGGGGGGAATTCACCCCTCCACTTT

size: .
V: TRBV18
D: .
J: TRBJ1-2
CDR3: CASSPGRQNYGYTF
DNA: TGTGCCAGCTCACCAGGGAGACAGAACTATGGCTACACCTTC

size: .
V: TRBV7-2
D: .
J: TRBJ1-2
CDR3: CASSLASSSGYTF
DNA: TGTGCCAGCAGCTTAGCGTCATCGAGCGGCTACACCTTC

size: .
V: TRBV5-1
D: TRBD1
J: TRBJ1-3
CDR3: CASSLWDSSGNTIYF
DNA: TGCGCCAGCAGCTTGTGGGACAGCTCTGGAAACACCATATATTTT